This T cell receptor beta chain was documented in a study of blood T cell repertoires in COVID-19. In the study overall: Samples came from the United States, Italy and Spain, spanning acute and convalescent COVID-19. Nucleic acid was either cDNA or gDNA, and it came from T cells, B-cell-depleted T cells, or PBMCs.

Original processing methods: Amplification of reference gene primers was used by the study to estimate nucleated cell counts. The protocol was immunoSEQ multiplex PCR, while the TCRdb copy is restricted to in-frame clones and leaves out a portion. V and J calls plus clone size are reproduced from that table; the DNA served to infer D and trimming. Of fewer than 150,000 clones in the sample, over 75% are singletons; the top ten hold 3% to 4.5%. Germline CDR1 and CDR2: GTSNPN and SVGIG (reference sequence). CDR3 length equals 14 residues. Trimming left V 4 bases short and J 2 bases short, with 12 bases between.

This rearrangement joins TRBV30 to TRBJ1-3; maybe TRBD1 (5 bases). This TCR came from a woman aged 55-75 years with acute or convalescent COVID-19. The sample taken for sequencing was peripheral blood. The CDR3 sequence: CAWMAGQPGNTIYF. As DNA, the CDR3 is TGTGCCTGGATGGCGGGGCAGCCTGGAAACACCATATATTTT.